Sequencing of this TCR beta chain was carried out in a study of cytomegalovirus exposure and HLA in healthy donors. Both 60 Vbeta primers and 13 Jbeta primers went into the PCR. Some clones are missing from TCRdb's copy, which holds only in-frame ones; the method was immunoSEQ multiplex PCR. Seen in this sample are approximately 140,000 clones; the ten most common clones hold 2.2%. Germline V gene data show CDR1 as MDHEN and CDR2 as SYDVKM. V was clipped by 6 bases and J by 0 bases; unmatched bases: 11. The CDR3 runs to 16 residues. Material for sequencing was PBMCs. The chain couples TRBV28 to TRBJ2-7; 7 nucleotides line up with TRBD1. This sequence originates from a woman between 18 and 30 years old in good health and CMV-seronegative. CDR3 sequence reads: CASRRRGQISSYEQYV. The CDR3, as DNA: TGTGCCAGCAGGCGACGGGGACAGATAAGCTCCTACGAGCAGTACGTC.